This T cell receptor (beta chain) was found in a study of regulatory T cells in long-lasting Graves disease. This clonotype was observed many times. Its antigen is still unknown. Notes on the study in general: Between persistent patients, 2,500 to 3,500 public clonotypes were shared, exceeding the roughly 920 shared between new patients.

Time point of the sample: newly diagnosed GD, antithyroid drugs for less than 3 months. TCR sequences were obtained from RNA taken from PBMCs. Libraries of TCR beta came from iRepertoire HTBI primers plus Arm-PCR of CDR3 regions. TCRdb re-called the multiplex PCR reads with MiXCR, one entry per CDR3 protein. Found here are 550,000 to 600,000 distinct CDR3 sequences, about 16% of them singletons; the top ten hold about 12%. V gave up 5 bases and J gave up 3 bases; unmatched junction bases: 4. CDR3 length: 14 residues. Germline-derived CDR1 and CDR2 are SGHRS and YFSETQ. The same specimen was also included in a second study, on T cells in Graves' hyperthyroidism and ophthalmopathy. That paper states: For Graves' hyperthyroidism to be stable, ophthalmopathy could not progress within 18 months. Hyperthyroidism patients were newly diagnosed, had disease duration under 2 months, and were aged 18 to 65 years.

This receptor was taken from a man in his late teens or twenties with Graves disease. The chain has TRBV5-1 and TRBJ2-3, with TRBD2 matching 9 bases. This specimen was peripheral blood mononuclear cells (PBMCs), taken at new diagnosis, from a patient treated with antithyroid drugs. The CDR3 bases are TGCGCCAGCAGGACTAGCGGAGTGACAGATACGCAGTATTTT. Protein sequence: CASRTSGVTDTQYF.